This entry is about one T cell receptor beta chain. Per germline, CDR1 SGHTA and CDR2 FQGNSA. This CDR3 spans 14 amino acids. V was pared by 1 base and J by 7 bases, with 11 bases between. This entry comes from a study of blood T cell repertoires in COVID-19. The wider study: Both acute and convalescent COVID-19 samples were obtained from the United States, Italy and Spain. T cells, B-cell-depleted T cells, or PBMCs provided the cDNA or gDNA that served as material.

In the original analysis: Amplification of reference gene primers was used by the study to estimate nucleated cell counts. Profiled with immunoSEQ multiplex PCR; TCRdb holds only in-frame clones, not every one. D and trimming come from the DNA, and the V and J calls and clone size come from that table. Seen here are 74,000 or so clones, 80% to 90% observed once, and the top ten hold about 7.4%. The J gene is TRBJ1-5, the V gene TRBV7-2; D not certain. The sequenced material came from peripheral blood. The sequence was collected from a middle-aged man with active COVID-19. The CDR3 sequence: CASSLGMGSQPQHF. The DNA for the CDR3 is TGTGCCAGCAGCTTAGGGATGGGTAGCCAGCCCCAGCATTTT.